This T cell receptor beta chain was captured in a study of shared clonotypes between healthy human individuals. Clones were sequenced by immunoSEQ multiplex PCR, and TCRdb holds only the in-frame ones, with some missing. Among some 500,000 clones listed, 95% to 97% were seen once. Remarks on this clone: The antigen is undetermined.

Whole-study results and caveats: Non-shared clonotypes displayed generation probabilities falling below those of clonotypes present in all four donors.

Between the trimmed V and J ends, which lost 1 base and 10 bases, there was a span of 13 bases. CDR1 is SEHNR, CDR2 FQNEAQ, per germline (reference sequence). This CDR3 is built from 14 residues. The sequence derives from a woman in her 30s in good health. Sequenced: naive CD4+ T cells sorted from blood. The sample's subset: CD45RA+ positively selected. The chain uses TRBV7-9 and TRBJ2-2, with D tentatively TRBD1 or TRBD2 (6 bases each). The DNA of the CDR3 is TGTGCCAGCAGCTTAGGTCGGGGGCCCGAGGAGCTGTTTTTT. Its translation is CASSLGRGPEELFF. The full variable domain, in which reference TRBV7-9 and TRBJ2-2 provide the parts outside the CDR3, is DTGVSQNPRHKITKRGQNVTFRCDPISEHNRLYWYRQTLGQGPEFLTYFQNEAQLEKSRLLSDRFSAERPKGSFSTLEIQRTEQGDSAMYLCASSLGRGPEELFFGEGSRLTVL.